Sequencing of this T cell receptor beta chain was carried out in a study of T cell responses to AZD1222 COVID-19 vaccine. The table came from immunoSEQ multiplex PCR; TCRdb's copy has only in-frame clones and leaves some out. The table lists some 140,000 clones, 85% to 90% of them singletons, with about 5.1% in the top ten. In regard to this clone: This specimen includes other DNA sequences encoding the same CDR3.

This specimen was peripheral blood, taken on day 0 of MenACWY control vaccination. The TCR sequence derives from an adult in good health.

The CDR3 region has the DNA TGTGCCAGCAGCGTAGGACTAGCGGGAGGTGAGACCCAGTACTTC. It specifies CASSVGLAGGETQYF. The chain links TRBV9 to TRBJ2-5, with 13 positions matching TRBD2. Looked up from germline, CDR1 is SGDLS and CDR2 is YYNGEE. The CDR3 sequence is 15 residues long. V was clipped by 0 bases and J by 5 bases; unmatched bases: 1.